This entry features one TCR beta chain sequence. Its antigen remains unknown. The PCR contained 60 Vbeta and 13 Jbeta primers. As handled by the study authors: Later analysis identified some 88 million unique TCR beta chains, about 11 million shared. TCRdb keeps only in-frame clones here, not all; method: immunoSEQ multiplex PCR. V and J calls plus clone size are reproduced from that table; the DNA served to infer D and trimming. The sample carries 200,000 to 250,000 clones, about 78% recorded once. This specimen belongs to a study of cytomegalovirus exposure and HLA in healthy donors. Broader study findings: From TCR beta sequences, most subjects' HLA-A and HLA-B alleles were reportedly predicted accurately. According to the study, 160 or so TCR beta chains were cytomegalovirus-associated. In a later analysis, TCR beta V- and J-gene trimming was associated with a missense DCLRE1C variant.

V lost 11 bases, J lost 3 bases, and 4 bases stayed unmatched. Germline loops: CDR1 ENHRY, CDR2 SYGVKD. CDR3 length equals 12 residues. V usage is TRBV10-3 and J usage is TRBJ2-3; 8 nucleotides match TRBD2. The receptor was isolated from a male donor in good health and CMV-seronegative. Sequencing used PBMCs. The CDR3: CALRGRTDTQYF. CDR3 bases: TGTGCCCTGCGCGGGAGGACAGATACGCAGTATTTT.